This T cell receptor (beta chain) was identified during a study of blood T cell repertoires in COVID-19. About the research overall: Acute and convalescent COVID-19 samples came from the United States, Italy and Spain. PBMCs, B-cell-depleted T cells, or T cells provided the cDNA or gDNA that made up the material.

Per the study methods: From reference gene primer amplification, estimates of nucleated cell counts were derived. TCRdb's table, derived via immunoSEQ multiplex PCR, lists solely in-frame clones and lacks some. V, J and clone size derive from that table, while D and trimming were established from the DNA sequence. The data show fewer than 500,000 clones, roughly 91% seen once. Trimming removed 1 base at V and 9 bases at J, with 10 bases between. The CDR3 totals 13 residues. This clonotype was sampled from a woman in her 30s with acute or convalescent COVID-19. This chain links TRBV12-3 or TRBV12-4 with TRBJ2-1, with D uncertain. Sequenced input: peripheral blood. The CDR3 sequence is CASSLVSNTEQFF. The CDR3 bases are TGTGCCAGCAGTTTAGTCTCCAACACTGAGCAGTTCTTC.